The rows below give T cell receptor beta chains drawn from one sample of a study of blood T cell repertoires in COVID-19. The data were produced by immunoSEQ multiplex PCR, yet TCRdb's version contains in-frame clones alone and is incomplete. The sample contains 300,000 to 450,000 clones, about 87% of which appear only once. Sequencing was carried out using PBMCs or T cells enriched from blood (not recorded which). Receptors were obtained from a man between 35 and 55 years old in a cohort exposed to, infected with or recovered from COVID-19 (not recorded which). Each CDR3 is given with its conserved first and last residue. The D gene is left open where the match is weak. The listing skips clone size in some rows; elsewhere it reads once, few, many or a size class.

CDR3nt	CDR3aa	v_gene	j_gene	d_gene	abundance
TGTGCCAGCAGCCCGGACAGGGGGTCGGAAGATACGCAGTATTTT	CASSPDRGSEDTQYF	TRBV7-9	TRBJ2-3	TRBD1	-
TGTGCCAGCAGCCTGGGACAGCTCCAAGAGACCCAGTACTTC	CASSLGQLQETQYF	TRBV5-4	TRBJ2-5	TRBD1	-
TGTGCCAGCAGCTTACCCCGGACAGGGGACTATGGCTACACCTTC	CASSLPRTGDYGYTF	TRBV13	TRBJ1-2	TRBD1	-
TGTGCCAGCAGCCTAATACAGGGGGCCCTGTATGGCTACACCTTC	CASSLIQGALYGYTF	TRBV4-2	TRBJ1-2	TRBD1	-
TGCAGCGTTGAAGGAGGGAGAGGCTACACCTTC	CSVEGGRGYTF	TRBV29-1	TRBJ1-2	-	-
TGTGCCAGTAGTACGACTCACAGGGGGCTCGGCAATCAGCCCCAGCATTTT	CASSTTHRGLGNQPQHF	TRBV19	TRBJ1-5	TRBD1	-
TGTGCCAGCTCAGTTAGCAATCAGCCCCAGCATTTT	CASSVSNQPQHF	TRBV7-9	TRBJ1-5	-	-
TGCGCCAGCAGCCGTGGGACTAGCGGACAAGAGACCCAGTACTTC	CASSRGTSGQETQYF	TRBV5-1	TRBJ2-5	TRBD2	-
TGTGCCAGCAGTGAGGTCCTAGCGGTAAGCACAGATACGCAGTATTTT	CASSEVLAVSTDTQYF	TRBV2	TRBJ2-3	TRBD2	-
TGTGCCAGCAGTGAATCTACCGGACAGGGGGCTGAAGCTTTCTTT	CASSESTGQGAEAFF	TRBV6-1	TRBJ1-1	TRBD1	-
TGTGCCAGCAGTCGACAGGGTAGCTATGGCTACACCTTC	CASSRQGSYGYTF	TRBV27	TRBJ1-2	TRBD1	-
TGTGCCTGGAGTAACACAGGTTCCGGTCAGCCCCAGCATTTT	CAWSNTGSGQPQHF	TRBV30	TRBJ1-5	-	-
TGTGCCAGCAGCGTAGTTCCGAGGGGGCGAGGCGGGGAGCTGTTTTTT	CASSVVPRGRGGELFF	TRBV9	TRBJ2-2	TRBD1	-
TGTGCCACCCCAGCTAGAAGTAACACGTACGAGCAGTACTTC	CATPARSNTYEQYF	TRBV27	TRBJ2-7	-	once
TGTGCCAGCAGTGAATTCAGGGCGGTTAATGAAAAACTGTTTTTT	CASSEFRAVNEKLFF	TRBV6-1	TRBJ1-4	-	-
TGTGCCAGCAGTCGGACAGGAGGAACCTATGGCTACACCTTC	CASSRTGGTYGYTF	TRBV2	TRBJ1-2	TRBD1	-
TGTGCCAGCTCACCAGCCCCGGGACTAGCTAACAATGAGCAGTTCTTC	CASSPAPGLANNEQFF	TRBV18	TRBJ2-1	TRBD2	-
TGTGCCAGCAGTTACTCTGGCGGGATAAACTATGGCTACACCTTC	CASSYSGGINYGYTF	TRBV6-5	TRBJ1-2	-	-
TGCAGTGCTAGTGGTAGCGGGAGTCCCCGGCAGTTCTTC	CSASGSGSPRQFF	TRBV20-1	TRBJ2-1	TRBD2	many
TGTGCCAGCAGCTTAGACAGGGTTAAGGGGGAGACCCAGTACTTC	CASSLDRVKGETQYF	TRBV28	TRBJ2-5	TRBD1	-
TGTGTCAGAAGCCCTGGACAGGGGGACCCCTACGAGCAGTACTTC	CVRSPGQGDPYEQYF	TRBV7-5	TRBJ2-7	-	-
TGCGCCAGCAGTGACGGGACTAGCGGGAGAGGTGAGCAGTTCTTC	CASSDGTSGRGEQFF	TRBV10-1	TRBJ2-1	TRBD2	-
TGTGCCTGGAGTGTTCCGGGAACTGGAAACACCATATATTTT	CAWSVPGTGNTIYF	TRBV30	TRBJ1-3	-	-
TGTGCCAGCAGCTTAGATTACCAGCGGGCTTCCTACAATGAGCAGTTCTTC	CASSLDYQRASYNEQFF	TRBV11-2	TRBJ2-1	-	once
TGTGCCAGCGACGGGACAGGGAATAGCTACACCTTC	CASDGTGNSYTF	TRBV2	TRBJ1-2	TRBD1	once
TGCAGCGTTGAAGATACAGGGCACAGCTATGGCTACACCTTC	CSVEDTGHSYGYTF	TRBV29-1	TRBJ1-2	-	few
TGCAGTGCTAGTTCGGTTTATAATTCACCCCTCCACTTT	CSASSVYNSPLHF	TRBV20-1	TRBJ1-6	-	-
TGTGCCAGCAGCCAAACAGGGGTAGGCACTGAAGCTTTCTTT	CASSQTGVGTEAFF	TRBV7-9	TRBJ1-1	TRBD1	-
TGTGCCAGCAGCTTAGACTCGGATAGCAATCAGCCCCAGCATTTT	CASSLDSDSNQPQHF	TRBV5-8	TRBJ1-5	-	once
TGCAGTGCTATCCGGAACACTGAAGCTTTCTTT	CSAIRNTEAFF	TRBV20-1	TRBJ1-1	-	few